Below, 3 T cell receptor beta chains from the same sample are listed, as sequenced in a study of beta chain features in type 1 diabetes. The study reverse transcribed the entire isolated RNA, so it sequenced expressed TCRB transcripts. Some clones are missing from TCRdb's copy, which holds only in-frame ones; the method was immunoSEQ multiplex PCR. The sample contains around 450,000 clones, roughly an eighth of which appear only once. The sample taken for sequencing was naive CD4+ T cells from blood. All receptors come from a woman younger than 30 in good health.

This clone has a handful of counts. The V call is TRBV19, the J call TRBJ2-6; TRBD1 agrees at 9 bases. The CDR3 extends over 16 amino acids. From germline, CDR1 is LNHDA and CDR2 SQIVND (reference sequence). J was trimmed by 2 bases and V by 6 bases; bases with no gene match: 5. DNA of the CDR3: TGTGCCAGTAGGGACAGGGGCCGGCCTGGGGCCAACGTCCTGACTTTC. Translation gives CASRDRGRPGANVLTF. Drawing the rest from reference TRBV19 and TRBJ2-6, the complete variable domain is DGGITQSPKYLFRKEGQNVTLSCEQNLNHDAMYWYRQDPGQGLRLIYYSQIVNDFQKGDIAEGYSVSREKKESFPLTVTSAQKNPTAFYLCASRDRGRPGANVLTFGAGSRLTVL.

The chain uses TRBV15 and TRBJ2-3; 11 positions agree with TRBD2. The germline gives CDR1 LNHNV, CDR2 YYDKDF (reference sequence). The CDR3 is made up of 16 amino acids. V gave up 4 bases and J gave up 7 bases; unmatched junction bases: 10. CDR3 coding DNA: TGTGCCACCAGCAAGATTGGGACTAGCGGCTTTTATACGCAGTATTTT. Translated, it gives CATSKIGTSGFYTQYF.

The chain couples TRBV29-1 to TRBJ2-5; D is unclear. The V gene's germline CDR1 is SQVTM and CDR2 ANQGSEA. Trimming pared 6 bases from V and 1 base from J, leaving 15 bases between. CDR3 length equals 14 residues. In DNA, the CDR3 is TGCAGCGTCCTTAATACAGCGCGCCAAGAGACCCAGTACTTC. This encodes CSVLNTARQETQYF.